These 23 T cell receptor beta chains came from one sample sequenced in a study of early T cells in non-severe SARS-CoV-2 infection. TCRdb reprocessed the 5' RACE reads via MiXCR and lists one record per CDR3 protein. The sample yields 75,000 to 90,000 distinct CDR3 sequences, about 16% seen once. The specimen sequenced was whole blood. The receptors were sampled from an adult who was a healthcare worker with PCR-confirmed SARS-CoV-2 infection or an uninfected control (not recorded which).

This clonotype was counted only a few times. This chain joins TRBV7-2 and TRBJ2-2; D gene uncertain. From germline, CDR1 is SGHTA and CDR2 FQGNSA. The CDR3 consists of 15 residues. V was shortened by 5 bases and J by 4 bases, with 14 bases between the two germline ends. The CDR3: CASSAASVVTGELFF. The CDR3 DNA reads TGTGCCAGCAGCGCAGCCAGCGTAGTCACCGGGGAGCTGTTTTTT. The entire variable domain, with the rest obtained from reference TRBV7-2 and TRBJ2-2, is as follows: GAGVSQSPSNKVTEKGKDVELRCDPISGHTALYWYRQSLGQGLEFLIYFQGNSAPDKSGLPSDRFSAERTGGSVSTLTIQRTQQEDSAVYLCASSAASVVTGELFFGEGSRLTVL.

The sample holds many counts of this clonotype. The chain recombines TRBV29-1 with TRBJ1-1; no reliable D call. The germline V gene encodes CDR1 SQVTM and CDR2 ANQGSEA. The V end lost 0 bases, the J end lost 0 bases, and 5 bases lay between the germline ends. CDR3 length: 13 residues. The CDR3 sequence: CSVEEGLNTEAFF. CDR3 DNA sequence: TGCAGCGTTGAAGAAGGGTTGAACACTGAAGCTTTCTTT. The entire variable domain, with the rest obtained from reference TRBV29-1 and TRBJ1-1, is as follows: SAVISQKPSRDICQRGTSLTIQCQVDSQVTMMFWYRQQPGQSLTLIATANQGSEATYESGFVIDKFPISRPNLTFSTLTVSNMSPEDSSIYLCSVEEGLNTEAFFGQGTRLTVV.

V and J are TRBV7-6 and TRBJ2-1; 7 nucleotides line up with TRBD2. Germline assignment: CDR1 SGHVS and CDR2 FNYEAQ. This CDR3 has 16 residues. V lost 3 bases and J lost 2; bases outside the gene matches: 7. The CDR3 DNA reads as TGTGCCAGCAGCTTGCCCGGGGGGACGACCTACAATGAGCAGTTCTTC. This sequence encodes CASSLPGGTTYNEQFF.

This clonotype has ten or more counts. In nucleotides, the CDR3 is TGTGCCAGCAGTTTAAAAGTCCTAGCGGGAGGTATAGATACGCAGTATTTT. Protein product: CASSLKVLAGGIDTQYF. V usage is TRBV28 and J usage is TRBJ2-3, with 11 bases that match TRBD2. This CDR3 is 17 amino acids long. With V trimmed by 2 bases and J by 5 bases, 9 bases remained unmatched. Germline CDR1 MDHEN, CDR2 SYDVKM. Full variable domain (rest looked up from reference TRBV28 and TRBJ2-3): DVKVTQSSRYLVKRTGEKVFLECVQDMDHENMFWYRQDPGLGLRLIYFSYDVKMKEKGDIPEGYSVSREKKERFSLILESASTNQTSMYLCASSLKVLAGGIDTQYFGPGTRLTVL.

This clonotype appeared a few times. The chain carries TRBV7-2 and TRBJ2-3, with 10 bases matching TRBD2. Germline CDR1 SGHTA, CDR2 FQGNSA. The CDR3 totals 16 residues. V gave up 2 bases and J gave up 4 bases; unmatched junction bases: 6. The CDR3 region has the DNA TGTGCCAGCAGCTTAAGGGCTAGCGGGAGATCAGATACGCAGTATTTT. Amino acids: CASSLRASGRSDTQYF.

This sequence joins TRBV7-3 and TRBJ2-2; D gene unclear. Trimming took off 4 bases at V and 8 bases at J, with 11 bases between the two ends. The CDR3 runs 13 residues. The germline CDR1 and CDR2 sequences are SGHTA and FQGTGA. In DNA, the CDR3 is TGTGCCAGCAGCTCTTCGACCGTGGGGGAGCTGTTTTTT. Translation: CASSSSTVGELFF.

The CDR3 sequence is CATSEGQGSDTQYF. In DNA, the CDR3 is TGTGCCACCAGCGAGGGACAGGGAAGCGATACGCAGTATTTT. The V gene is TRBV15, the J gene TRBJ2-3; 9 bases are shared with TRBD1. In germline, CDR1 is LNHNV, CDR2 YYDKDF (reference sequence). This CDR3 spans 14 amino acids. Germline trimming cut 5 bases from V and 6 bases from J; bases unmatched to any gene: 6.

This clonotype came up a few times. The chain is built from TRBV28 and TRBJ1-5, with a tentative D call TRBD1 (6 bases). The V gene's germline CDR1 is MDHEN and CDR2 SYDVKM. The length of the CDR3 is 14 residues. Between the trimmed V and J ends, which lost 3 bases and 7 bases, there was a span of 13 bases. The CDR3 loop reads CASSFTGRRQPQHF. CDR3 DNA: TGTGCCAGCAGTTTCACAGGGAGGCGCCAGCCCCAGCATTTT.

This clonotype was counted many times. The chain joins TRBV2 to TRBJ2-1; TRBD2 matches at 9 bases. The length of the CDR3 is 18 residues. From germline, CDR1 is SNHLY and CDR2 FYNNEI. Trimming cost V 3 bases and J 2 bases; bases outside gene matches: 11. DNA of the CDR3: TGTGCCAGCAGTGAGATGACTAGCGGTAAACTGACCTACAATGAGCAGTTCTTC. Amino acid sequence: CASSEMTSGKLTYNEQFF.

There are many counts of this clonotype. The V gene is TRBV20-1, the J gene TRBJ1-2; D remains ambiguous. This CDR3 is 15 amino acids long. Trimming took 7 bases from V and 0 from J, leaving 18 bases between them. Per the germline V gene, CDR1 is DFQATT and CDR2 is SNEGSKA (reference sequence). This chain's CDR3 is CSVGRKPATNYGYTF. The CDR3 nucleotides read TGCAGTGTGGGCAGGAAGCCCGCGACTAACTATGGCTACACCTTC.

This clonotype was seen ten or more times. The V gene is TRBV7-9, the J gene TRBJ2-1; 8 nucleotides line up with TRBD2. The CDR3 totals 16 residues. The ends lost 8 bases at V and 8 bases at J; junction bases unmatched: 17. Germline assignment: CDR1 SEHNR and CDR2 FQNEAQ (reference sequence). The CDR3 spells CASEVGTGGPSDEQFF. CDR3 sequence (DNA): TGTGCCAGCGAAGTGGGGACGGGAGGGCCTTCCGATGAGCAGTTCTTC.

The chain combines TRBV14 with TRBJ1-4; weak D call: TRBD1 (6 bases). Germline CDR1 is SGHDN and CDR2 is FVKESK. Trimming pared 0 bases from V and 8 bases from J, leaving 13 bases between. This CDR3 has 15 residues. CDR3 DNA: TGTGCCAGCAGCCAAGATGGGGGGCGCGTGGAAAAACTGTTTTTT. Protein sequence: CASSQDGGRVEKLFF. The variable domain in full, completed from reference TRBV14 and TRBJ1-4, reads EAGVTQFPSHSVIEKGQTVTLRCDPISGHDNLYWYRRVMGKEIKFLLHFVKESKQDESGMPNNRFLAERTGGTYSTLKVQPAELEDSGVYFCASSQDGGRVEKLFFGSGTQLSVL.

This clonotype was seen a few times. V usage is TRBV10-3 and J usage is TRBJ2-1; 9 nucleotides agree with TRBD2. This CDR3 is built from 14 residues. Germline CDR1 is ENHRY and CDR2 is SYGVKD. V gave up 5 bases and J gave up 6 bases; unmatched junction bases: 5. CDR3 in amino acids: CAISLAGVTNEQFF. CDR3 DNA: TGTGCCATCAGTTTAGCGGGAGTTACCAATGAGCAGTTCTTC.

This clonotype was recorded at least ten times. The chain combines TRBV7-2 with TRBJ1-2, with a weak D call TRBD1 (5 bases). The CDR3 consists of 13 residues. CDR1 is SGHTA and CDR2 is FQGNSA in the germline V gene. The CDR3 protein is CVEGGHGNYGYTF. CDR3 in DNA: TGTGTGGAAGGCGGACATGGAAACTATGGCTACACCTTC.

The CDR3 here is CASSPRGSEQYF. The CDR3 DNA follows: TGTGCCAGCAGCCCAAGGGGATCCGAGCAGTACTTC. The chain has TRBV7-2 and TRBJ2-7; D is possibly TRBD1 (5 bases). Germline V gene lookup returns CDR1 SGHTA and CDR2 FQGNSA. The CDR3 loop spans 12 amino acids. With 5 bases removed from V and 6 bases from J, the gap between germline ends came to 11 bases.

The chain recombines TRBV20-1 with TRBJ1-1, with D uncertain. V was shortened by 3 bases and J by 6 bases, with 5 bases between the two germline ends. Germline CDR1 is DFQATT and CDR2 is SNEGSKA (reference sequence). The CDR3 covers 10 residues. The CDR3: CSARDSEAFF. CDR3 bases: TGCAGTGCTAGGGACTCTGAAGCTTTCTTT.

This clonotype showed up many times. The chain couples TRBV5-4 to TRBJ2-7, with D perhaps TRBD1 or TRBD2 (5 bases each). The CDR3 is 14 residues long. The germline V gene encodes CDR1 SGHNT and CDR2 YYREEE (reference sequence). V lost 4 bases and J lost 3, with 14 bases in between. The CDR3 sequence is CASSEAGRDYEQYF. The CDR3 DNA reads TGTGCCAGCAGCGAGGCGGGCAGGGACTACGAGCAGTACTTC. The full variable domain, completed using reference TRBV5-4 and TRBJ2-7, is ETGVTQSPTHLIKTRGQQVTLRCSSQSGHNTVSWYQQALGQGPQFIFQYYREEENGRGNFPPRFSGLQFPNYSSELNVNALELDDSALYLCASSEAGRDYEQYFGPGTRLTVT.

This rearrangement joins TRBV7-9 to TRBJ2-1, with 10 bases fitting TRBD2. With V trimmed by 11 bases and J by 4 bases, 11 bases remained unmatched. The CDR3 totals 15 residues. Looked up from germline, CDR1 is SEHNR and CDR2 is FQNEAQ (reference sequence). The CDR3 DNA is TGTGCCGGCGAGGCTAGCGGGAGTTTTTACAATGAGCAGTTCTTC. Protein: CAGEASGSFYNEQFF. The whole variable domain, filled in from reference TRBV7-9 and TRBJ2-1, reads DTGVSQNPRHKITKRGQNVTFRCDPISEHNRLYWYRQTLGQGPEFLTYFQNEAQLEKSRLLSDRFSAERPKGSFSTLEIQRTEQGDSAMYLCAGEASGSFYNEQFFGPGTRLTVL.

This clonotype was picked up a small number of times. This chain joins TRBV19 and TRBJ2-1; 10 nucleotides agree with TRBD2. The V segment lost 3 bases and the J segment 7 bases; nucleotides outside the gene matches: 3. There are 14 residues in the CDR3. The V gene's germline CDR1 is LNHDA and CDR2 SQIVND (reference sequence). The CDR3 region has the DNA TGTGCCAGTAGTATTGATAGCGGGAGGAATGAGCAGTTCTTC. Protein sequence: CASSIDSGRNEQFF.

The table lists this clonotype with many counts. The V call is TRBV24-1, the J call TRBJ2-1, with TRBD2 matching 13 bases. This CDR3 spans 16 amino acids. With V trimmed by 2 bases and J by 10 bases, 7 bases remained unmatched. From germline, CDR1 is KGHDR and CDR2 SFDVKD. The CDR3 region is CATSDSQTSGRSEQFF. The CDR3 DNA is TGTGCCACCAGTGATTCCCAGACTAGCGGGAGGAGCGAGCAGTTCTTC.

This clonotype was detected only a few times. The rearrangement links TRBV7-9 to TRBJ2-5; 9 bases fit TRBD1. Germline-derived CDR1 and CDR2 are SEHNR and FQNEAQ (reference sequence). The V gene end was trimmed by 2 bases and the J gene end by 2 bases; junction bases not matched to a gene: 6. The CDR3 loop spans 16 amino acids. The CDR3 spells CASSLPGQGPQETQYF. Here the CDR3 DNA reads TGTGCCAGCAGCTTACCGGGACAGGGTCCACAAGAGACCCAGTACTTC.

This clonotype was counted many times. The DNA of the CDR3 is TGCGCCAGCAGCCAAGATCTCGAGGAAAAACTGTTTTTT. Encoded protein: CASSQDLEEKLFF. V and J are TRBV4-3 and TRBJ1-4; D is uncertain. Per the germline V gene, CDR1 is LGHNA and CDR2 is YSLEER. Trimming removed 0 bases at V and 8 bases at J, with 7 bases between. The CDR3 consists of 13 residues.

About this clonotype: A much larger clone differs by one base, so this may be a read error. It is likely a read error, because the conserved phenylalanine at the end of the CDR3 is missing. It is unclear where the CDR3 begins or ends on the DNA, so no DNA is shown, and the CDR3 is as TCRdb lists it. The chain uses TRBV14 and TRBJ2-7; TRBD2, the table's D call, lacks a check against the DNA. The germline V gene has CDR1 SGHDN and CDR2 FVKESK. Ends included, the CDR3 has 11 residues. CDR3 loop: CASSLGLAYYL.